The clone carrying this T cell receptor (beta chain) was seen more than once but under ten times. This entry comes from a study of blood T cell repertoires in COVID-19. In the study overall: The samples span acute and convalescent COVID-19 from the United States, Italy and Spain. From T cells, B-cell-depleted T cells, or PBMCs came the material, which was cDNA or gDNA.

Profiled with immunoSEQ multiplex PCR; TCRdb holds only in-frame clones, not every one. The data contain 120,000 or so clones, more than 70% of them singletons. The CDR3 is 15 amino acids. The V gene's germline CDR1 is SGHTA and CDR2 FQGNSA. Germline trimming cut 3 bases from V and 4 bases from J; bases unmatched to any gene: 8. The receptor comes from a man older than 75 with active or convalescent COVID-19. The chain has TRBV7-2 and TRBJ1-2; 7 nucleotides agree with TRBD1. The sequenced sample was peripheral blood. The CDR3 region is CASSLTTGAGYGYTF. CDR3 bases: TGTGCCAGCAGCTTGACTACAGGGGCGGGCTATGGCTACACCTTC.